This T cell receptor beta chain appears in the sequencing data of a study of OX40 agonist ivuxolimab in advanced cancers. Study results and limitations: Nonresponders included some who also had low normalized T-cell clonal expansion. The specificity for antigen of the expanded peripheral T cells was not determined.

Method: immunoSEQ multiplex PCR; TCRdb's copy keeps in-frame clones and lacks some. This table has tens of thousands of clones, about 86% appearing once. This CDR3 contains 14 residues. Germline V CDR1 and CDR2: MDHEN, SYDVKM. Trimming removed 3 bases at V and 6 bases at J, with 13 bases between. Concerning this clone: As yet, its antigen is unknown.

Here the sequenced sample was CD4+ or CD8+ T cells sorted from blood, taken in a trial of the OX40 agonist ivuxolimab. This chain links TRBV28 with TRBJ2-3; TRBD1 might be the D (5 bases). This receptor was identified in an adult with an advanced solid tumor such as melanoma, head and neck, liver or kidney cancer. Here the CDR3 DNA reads TGTGCCAGCAGTTTCAGGGTACGTCTTGATACGCAGTATTTT. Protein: CASSFRVRLDTQYF.